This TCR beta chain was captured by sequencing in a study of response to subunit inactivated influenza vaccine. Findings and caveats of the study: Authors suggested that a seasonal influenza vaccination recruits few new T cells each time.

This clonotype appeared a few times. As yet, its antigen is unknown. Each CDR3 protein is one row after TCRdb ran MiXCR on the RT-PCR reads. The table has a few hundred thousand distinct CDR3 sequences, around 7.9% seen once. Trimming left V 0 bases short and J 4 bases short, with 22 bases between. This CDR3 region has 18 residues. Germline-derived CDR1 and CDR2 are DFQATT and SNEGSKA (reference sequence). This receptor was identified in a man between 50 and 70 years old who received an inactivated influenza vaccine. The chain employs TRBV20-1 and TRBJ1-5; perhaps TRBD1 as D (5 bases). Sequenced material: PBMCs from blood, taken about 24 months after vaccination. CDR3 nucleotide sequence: TGCAGTGCTAGAGATCCCATTTCCTCCGGGACCGCTAATCAGCCCCAGCATTTT. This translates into CSARDPISSGTANQPQHF.